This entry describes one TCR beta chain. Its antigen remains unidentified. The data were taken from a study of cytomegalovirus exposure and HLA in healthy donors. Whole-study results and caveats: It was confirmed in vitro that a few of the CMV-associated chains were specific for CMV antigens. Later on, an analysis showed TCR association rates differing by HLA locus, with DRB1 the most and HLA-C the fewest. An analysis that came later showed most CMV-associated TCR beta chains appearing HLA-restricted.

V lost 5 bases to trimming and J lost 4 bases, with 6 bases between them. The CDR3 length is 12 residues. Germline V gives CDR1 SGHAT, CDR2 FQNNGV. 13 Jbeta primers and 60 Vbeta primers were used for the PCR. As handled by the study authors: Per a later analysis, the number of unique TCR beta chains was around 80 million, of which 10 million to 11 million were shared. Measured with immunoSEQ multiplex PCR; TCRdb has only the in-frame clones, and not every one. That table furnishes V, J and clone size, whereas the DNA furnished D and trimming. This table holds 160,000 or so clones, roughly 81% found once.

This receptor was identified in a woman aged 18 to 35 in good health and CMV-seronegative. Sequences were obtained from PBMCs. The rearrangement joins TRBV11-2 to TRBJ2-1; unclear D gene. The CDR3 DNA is TGTGCCAGCAGCCAGGTGTACAATGAGCAGTTCTTC. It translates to CASSQVYNEQFF.